This T cell receptor (beta chain) was captured by sequencing in a study of T-cell memory formation after mild COVID-19. The wider study: The two donors had largely donor-specific TCR clusters. Study conclusions and caveats: A balance of CD4 and CD8 characterized clones contracting day 15 to 85, whereas later expanders leaned CD4+. SARS-CoV-2 specificity of second-wave clones peaking day 37 was unconfirmed.

After 5'RACE with constant-segment primers, TCR alpha and TCR beta cDNA libraries carrying sample barcodes and UMIs were obtained. TCRdb reanalysed the 5' RACE reads using MiXCR and keeps one entry per CDR3 protein. The repertoire includes more than 80,000 distinct CDR3 sequences, about a sixth of them detected once, and 25% to 35% sits in the top ten. This clonotype was seen a few times. As yet, its antigen is unknown. The CDR3 sequence is 17 residues long. Trimming cost V 0 bases and J 6 bases; bases outside gene matches: 10. CDR1 and CDR2 from the germline V gene are MGHRA and YSYEKL. The sequencing sample was made of PBMCs or a T cell subset sorted from them (not recorded which). This clonotype originated in an adult woman who had mild COVID-19 (a few samples of this study predate the infection). Cell type and time point are not known. The chain recombines TRBV4-1 with TRBJ2-3, with TRBD2 matching over 9 bases. CDR3 DNA sequence: TGCGCCAGCAGCCAAGATCGGGGCGGGGGGGCATTGGATACGCAGTATTTT. Its translation is CASSQDRGGGALDTQYF.